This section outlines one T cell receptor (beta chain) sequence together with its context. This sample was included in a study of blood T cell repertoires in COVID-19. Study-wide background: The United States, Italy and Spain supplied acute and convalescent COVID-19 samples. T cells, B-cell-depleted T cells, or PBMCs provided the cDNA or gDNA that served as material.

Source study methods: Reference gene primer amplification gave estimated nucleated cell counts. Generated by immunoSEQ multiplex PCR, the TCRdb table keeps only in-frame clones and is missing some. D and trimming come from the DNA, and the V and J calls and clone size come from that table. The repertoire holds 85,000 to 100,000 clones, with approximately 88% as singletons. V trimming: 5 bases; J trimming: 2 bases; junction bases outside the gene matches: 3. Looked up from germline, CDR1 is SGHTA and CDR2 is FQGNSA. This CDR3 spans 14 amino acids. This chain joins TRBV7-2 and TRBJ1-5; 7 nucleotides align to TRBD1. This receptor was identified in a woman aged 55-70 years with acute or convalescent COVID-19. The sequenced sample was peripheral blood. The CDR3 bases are TGTGCCAGCAGCGGGACAGTCGGCAATCAGCCCCAGCATTTT. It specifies CASSGTVGNQPQHF.